One and the same sample provided the 18 T cell receptor beta chains below, sequenced in a study of CD8 T cells in Susac syndrome. RNA was extracted with the RNeasy kit, and a quantity of roughly 0.45 to 1 ug was reverse transcribed using random hexamers. TCRdb ran MiXCR on the immunoSEQ multiplex PCR reads and lists one entry per CDR3 protein. The sample includes roughly 200,000 distinct CDR3 sequences, nearly 97% seen only once; the top ten take around 0.09%. The sequenced material came from CD4+ T cells from PBMCs. These receptor sequences come from a human donor with multiple sclerosis.

The V gene is TRBV12-3 or TRBV12-4, the J gene TRBJ2-7; D call uncertain. The CDR3 consists of 14 residues. Trimming cost V 1 base and J 1 base, with 8 bases left between them. The CDR3 DNA reads TGTGCCAGCAGTTTAGACGGACCGTCCTACGAGCAGTACTTC. It is translated as CASSLDGPSYEQYF.

The chain links TRBV14 to TRBJ1-1; the D gene is possibly TRBD1 (5 bases). This CDR3 region has 16 residues. Germline assignment: CDR1 SGHDN and CDR2 FVKESK. Trimming stripped 0 bases from V and 1 base from J, with 12 bases between. As DNA, the CDR3 is TGTGCCAGCAGCCAAGAAGGTCAGGGTAAGAACACTGAAGCTTTCTTT. It codes for CASSQEGQGKNTEAFF.

This sequence joins TRBV3-1 and TRBJ2-7, with a tentative D call TRBD2 (6 bases). The CDR3 spans 12 residues. CDR1 LGHDT and CDR2 YNNKEL come from the germline V gene (reference sequence). Between the trimmed V and J ends, which lost 6 bases and 6 bases, there was a span of 12 bases. CDR3 DNA: TGTGCCAGCAGATTCGGAGCGGGCGAGCAGTACTTC. Residues: CASRFGAGEQYF.

The V call is TRBV30, the J call TRBJ1-1; D not certain. The germline gives CDR1 GTSNPN, CDR2 SVGIG (reference sequence). V was shortened by 4 bases and J by 2 bases, with 11 bases between the two germline ends. This CDR3 spans 13 amino acids. The CDR3 nucleotides are TGTGCCTGGATGCCGGGCCCCAACACTGAAGCTTTCTTT. Translation: CAWMPGPNTEAFF.

The gene calls are TRBV11-3 and TRBJ2-1; D is undetermined. Trimming left V 2 bases short and J 2 bases short, with 7 bases between. CDR3 size: 14 residues. The germline V gene encodes CDR1 SGHNT and CDR2 YENEEA. CDR3 nucleotides: TGTGCCAGCAGCTTATCTGAGGCCTACAATGAGCAGTTCTTC. As protein: CASSLSEAYNEQFF.

The chain employs TRBV29-1 and TRBJ1-2, with D maybe TRBD1 (6 bases). Germline V gene lookup returns CDR1 SQVTM and CDR2 ANQGSEA. There are 14 residues in the CDR3. Trimming left V 4 bases short and J 0 bases short, with 12 bases between. CDR3 loop: CSVVRDTANYGYTF. The DNA of the CDR3 is TGCAGCGTTGTTAGGGACACAGCTAACTATGGCTACACCTTC.

The chain combines TRBV5-1 with TRBJ2-3, with a weak D call TRBD2 (6 bases). Germline-derived CDR1 and CDR2 are SGHRS and YFSETQ. CDR3 length: 14 amino acids. Trimming removed 2 bases at V and 2 bases at J, with 9 bases between. The CDR3 loop is CASSFGLYTDTQYF. DNA of the CDR3: TGCGCCAGCAGCTTCGGACTATACACAGATACGCAGTATTTT.

The chain combines TRBV6-2 or TRBV6-3 with TRBJ2-7, with no clear D. This CDR3 has 14 amino acids. Germline V gene data show CDR1 as MNHEY and CDR2 as SVGEGT. V shed 6 bases and J shed 7 bases, with 19 bases lying between them. CDR3 in DNA: TGTGCCAGCAGGACGCCTAGTAAGTCCGGGGAGCAGTACTTC. Its protein product is CASRTPSKSGEQYF.

This clonotype was picked up one time. V and J are TRBV20-1 and TRBJ2-1; 7 bases align to TRBD2. The CDR3 is made up of 16 amino acids. Trimming took 1 base from V and 4 from J; bases not matched to a gene: 10. Germline V gene lookup returns CDR1 DFQATT and CDR2 SNEGSKA (reference sequence). This CDR3 is CSARGSAGEIYNEQFF. The CDR3 DNA sequence: TGCAGTGCTAGAGGCTCGGCGGGGGAGATTTACAATGAGCAGTTCTTC.

The chain is built from TRBV30 and TRBJ2-5; D call uncertain. The germline V gene has CDR1 GTSNPN and CDR2 SVGIG (reference sequence). This CDR3 contains 13 residues. V shed 4 bases and J shed 2 bases, with 11 bases lying between them. In DNA, the CDR3 is TGTGCCTGGAATCAGGTGATACAAGAGACCCAGTACTTC. As protein: CAWNQVIQETQYF.

The CDR3 loop reads CASSLGVQGAFYEQYF. CDR3 DNA sequence: TGTGCCAGCAGCTTAGGTGTACAGGGGGCGTTTTACGAGCAGTACTTC. V and J are TRBV11-2 and TRBJ2-7; 9 bases agree with TRBD1. J was trimmed by 4 bases and V by 1 base; bases with no gene match: 8. CDR1 and CDR2 from the germline V gene are SGHAT and FQNNGV. The CDR3 runs 16 residues.

The chain uses TRBV20-1 and TRBJ1-2; D perhaps matches TRBD1 (5 bases). V gave up 6 bases and J gave up 6 bases, with 20 bases separating them. There are 14 residues in the CDR3. Germline CDR1 reads DFQATT; CDR2 reads SNEGSKA (reference sequence). CDR3 bases: TGCAGTGCGGTGTCAGGGAGGACGAGTCATGGCTACACCTTC. Translated: CSAVSGRTSHGYTF.

The chain has TRBV6-4 and TRBJ2-3; 11 nucleotides match TRBD2. The J segment lost 3 bases and the V segment lost 5 bases, leaving 4 bases of the junction unmatched. The CDR3 sequence is 15 residues long. CDR1 and CDR2 (germline): MRHNA, SNTAGT. This CDR3 reads CASSFLAGGTDTQYF. The CDR3, as DNA: TGTGCCAGCAGTTTCCTAGCGGGGGGAACAGATACGCAGTATTTT.

V gene TRBV6-1 combines with J gene TRBJ1-5; D remains unclear. CDR3 length equals 16 residues. Trimming removed 8 bases at V and 0 bases at J, with 17 bases between. CDR1 and CDR2 (germline): MNHNS, SASEGT. CDR3 residues: CASAGLSVISNQPQHF. Written as DNA, the CDR3 is TGTGCCAGCGCCGGACTATCGGTAATTAGCAATCAGCCCCAGCATTTT.

The rearrangement uses TRBV30 and TRBJ1-1; TRBD1 aligns across 9 bases. In germline, CDR1 is GTSNPN, CDR2 SVGIG (reference sequence). The V segment lost 3 bases and the J segment 1 base; nucleotides outside the gene matches: 3. The CDR3 has 14 residues. CDR3 sequence reads: CAWSPGQGNTEAFF. In DNA form, the CDR3 reads TGTGCCTGGAGCCCGGGACAGGGGAACACTGAAGCTTTCTTT.

This clonotype was counted a single time. This chain uses TRBV19 with TRBJ1-2; D unclear. The CDR3 runs to 17 residues. The V end was cut by 7 bases, the J end by 0 bases, with 21 bases between. Germline V gene sequence: CDR1 LNHDA, CDR2 SQIVND (reference sequence). This CDR3 reads CASTIRRGRGTNYGYTF. DNA for the CDR3: TGTGCCAGTACCATACGTAGAGGAAGAGGGACTAACTATGGCTACACCTTC.

The chain couples TRBV7-8 to TRBJ2-7, with 10 positions matching TRBD1. Looked up from germline, CDR1 is SGHVS and CDR2 is FQNEAQ. V was clipped by 2 bases and J by 3 bases; unmatched bases: 4. The CDR3 length is 15 residues. The DNA for the CDR3 is TGTGCCAGCAGCTTAACCGGGACAGGGGTCTACGAGCAGTACTTC. It is translated as CASSLTGTGVYEQYF.

The chain uses TRBV29-1 and TRBJ2-7; the D gene could be TRBD1 or TRBD2 (5 bases each). The CDR3 is made up of 13 amino acids. Germline CDR1 and CDR2: SQVTM and ANQGSEA. V dropped 6 bases and J dropped 0 bases, with 12 bases sitting between them. The chain's CDR3 is CSVKGRNSYEQYF. The CDR3 DNA sequence: TGCAGCGTCAAGGGACGGAACTCCTACGAGCAGTACTTC.